Below, 15 T cell receptor beta chains from the same sample are listed, as sequenced in a study of CD8+CD57+ T cells in acquired aplastic anemia. Genomic DNA was employed as the template in profiling TCR beta VDJ and CDR3. TCRdb redid the calling of the reads with MiXCR, one entry per CDR3 protein. Among more than 150,000 distinct CDR3 sequences listed, about 47% were seen once. Sequencing was done on a sample of sorted CD4+, CD8+, or CD8+CD57+ T cells (not recorded which) from PBMCs. These receptors were obtained from a human donor in good health.

This clonotype has a single count. V is TRBV7-8 and J is TRBJ1-1, with D unclear. The CDR3 length is 13 residues. The V gene's germline CDR1 is SGHVS and CDR2 FQNEAQ. Trimming shortened V by 8 bases and J by 1 base, and 11 bases separated the two germline ends. The CDR3 loop reads CASRPVRNTEAFF. CDR3 in DNA: TGTGCCAGCCGCCCGGTAAGGAACACTGAAGCTTTCTTT.

This clonotype was found many times. V usage is TRBV12-3 or TRBV12-4 and J usage is TRBJ1-5, with no clear D. Trimming removed 1 base from V and 7 bases from J, with 8 bases in between. CDR3 length: 13 amino acids. The CDR3 sequence: CASSLGAPQPQHF. Written as DNA, the CDR3 is TGTGCCAGCAGTTTAGGTGCCCCCCAGCCCCAGCATTTT.

The CDR3 loop reads CASSEPGINYGYTF. The DNA of the CDR3 is TGTGCCAGCAGTGAACCGGGGATAAACTATGGCTACACCTTC. J is TRBJ1-2 and V is TRBV25-1; D is unresolved. The length of the CDR3 is 14 residues. Germline loops: CDR1 MGHDK, CDR2 SYGVNS. With 2 bases removed from V and 2 bases from J, the gap between germline ends came to 9 bases.

This clonotype was observed at least ten times. CDR3 nucleotide sequence: TGCAGTGCTAGCGGTCTAGCGGGACCGCAGGAGACCCAGTACTTC. As protein: CSASGLAGPQETQYF. The rearrangement joins TRBV20-1 to TRBJ2-5, with 9 bases identical to TRBD2. The germline CDR1 and CDR2 sequences are DFQATT and SNEGSKA (reference sequence). J lost 5 bases, V lost 3 bases, and 10 bases had no gene match. This CDR3 has 15 residues.

With respect to this clonotype: A much larger clone lies one base from this, so it may be a read error. J is TRBJ2-7 and V is TRBV2; D uncertain. Looked up from germline, CDR1 is SNHLY and CDR2 is FYNNEI. The CDR3 covers 14 residues. CDR3 loop: CASSPPGVAYDQYF. The CDR3 coding sequence is TGTGCCAGCTCACCACCTGGGGTAGCCTACGACCAGTACTTC.

The sample holds a few counts of this clonotype. The chain is built from TRBV30 and TRBJ1-1, with D possibly being TRBD1 (5 bases). Germline CDR1 reads GTSNPN; CDR2 reads SVGIG (reference sequence). The V and J ends lost 4 bases and 0 bases respectively, with 12 bases between them. This CDR3 is 14 amino acids long. The CDR3 spells CAWTTGRMNTEAFF. The CDR3, as DNA: TGTGCCTGGACGACGGGACGGATGAACACTGAAGCTTTCTTT.

The chain is built from TRBV2 and TRBJ1-4; 11 bases fit TRBD1. This CDR3 contains 14 residues. Germline values: CDR1 SNHLY, CDR2 FYNNEI. V shed 5 bases and J 10 bases; nucleotides not matched to a gene: 6. The CDR3 nucleotides read TGTGCCAGCAGTCCTACCGGGACAGGGGGAAAACTGTTTTTT. As protein: CASSPTGTGGKLFF.

This clonotype has ten or more counts. J is TRBJ2-1 and V is TRBV29-1; D may be TRBD2 (5 bases). The V and J ends lost 3 bases and 2 bases respectively, with 17 bases between them. The CDR3 is made up of 16 amino acids. Germline V gene lookup returns CDR1 SQVTM and CDR2 ANQGSEA. CDR3 bases: TGCAGCGTTGAGGGCGGCTCAGAGGGCACCTACAATGAGCAGTTCTTC. It codes for CSVEGGSEGTYNEQFF.

This chain connects TRBV7-2 to TRBJ2-1, with unresolved D. This CDR3 has 13 residues. Trimming removed 2 bases at V and 5 bases at J, with 7 bases between. Germline V lookup: CDR1 SGHTA, CDR2 FQGNSA. CDR3 region: CASSLNQDNEQFF. The CDR3, as DNA: TGTGCCAGCAGCTTAAACCAAGACAATGAGCAGTTCTTC. The full variable domain, rest sourced from reference TRBV7-2 and TRBJ2-1, is GAGVSQSPSNKVTEKGKDVELRCDPISGHTALYWYRQSLGQGLEFLIYFQGNSAPDKSGLPSDRFSAERTGGSVSTLTIQRTQQEDSAVYLCASSLNQDNEQFFGPGTRLTVL.

For this clonotype: Its ends do not fully match the called genes, so a read error is possible. This chain uses TRBV20-1 with TRBJ1-1, with 8 bases identical to TRBD1. This CDR3 region has 15 residues. Per the germline V gene, CDR1 is DFQATT and CDR2 is SNEGSKA (reference sequence). This CDR3 is CSAREGQAWSTVAFF. Here the CDR3 DNA reads TGCAGTGCTAGAGAGGGACAGGCGTGGTCCACTGTAGCTTTCTTT.

This clonotype was counted ten times or more. This sequence joins TRBV29-1 and TRBJ2-1, with 10 bases matching TRBD1. In germline, CDR1 is SQVTM, CDR2 ANQGSEA. The CDR3 has 18 amino acids. Trimming at V came to 4 bases and at J to 7 bases, leaving 19 bases not matched to a gene. The CDR3 DNA follows: TGCAGCGTTGTAGGGGACCTCGCGACAGGGGGCGCGAGGAATGAGCAGTTCTTC. Translating it yields CSVVGDLATGGARNEQFF.

This clonotype was seen a handful of times. Its ends do not fully match the called genes, so a read error is possible. This chain joins TRBV12-3 or TRBV12-4 and TRBJ1-1; maybe TRBD1 (5 bases). The CDR3 spans 15 residues. The CDR3 DNA reads as TGTGCCAGCAGTTTATTCGGGGACTCGTACACTGAAGCTCTCTTT. Translated, it gives CASSLFGDSYTEALF.

Remarks on this clonotype: In this CDR3 the conserved last residue, phenylalanine or tryptophan, is missing, so a read error is likely. The genes are TRBV2 and TRBJ2-3; D is unresolved. This CDR3 is 15 amino acids long. Germline V gene sequence: CDR1 SNHLY, CDR2 FYNNEI. CDR3: CASSDGGPSTDTQYC. The CDR3 nucleotides read TGCGCCAGCAGTGACGGCGGTCCTAGCACAGATACGCAGTATTGT.

The chain couples TRBV29-1 to TRBJ1-1; 7 nucleotides align to TRBD1. The CDR3 loop spans 13 amino acids. The trim removed 1 base at V and 5 bases at J, leaving 4 bases unmatched. CDR1 is SQVTM, CDR2 ANQGSEA, per germline. CDR3 nucleotides: TGCAGCGTTGAAGGGGCAGGGGGAACTGAAGCTTTCTTT. It codes for CSVEGAGGTEAFF.

The chain is built from TRBV5-1 and TRBJ2-7, with no clear D. The germline V and J ends were trimmed by 2 bases and 0 bases, with 12 bases remaining between them. This CDR3 region has 15 residues. Germline CDR1 and CDR2: SGHRS and YFSETQ. The CDR3 coding sequence is TGCGCCAGCAGCTTTGGTGAACCCGTCTCCTACGAGCAGTACTTC. Protein: CASSFGEPVSYEQYF. The full variable domain, its missing parts supplied by reference TRBV5-1 and TRBJ2-7, is KAGVTQTPRYLIKTRGQQVTLSCSPISGHRSVSWYQQTPGQGLQFLFEYFSETQRNKGNFPGRFSGRQFSNSRSEMNVSTLELGDSALYLCASSFGEPVSYEQYFGPGTRLTVT.